Listed below are T cell receptor beta chains from one sample, sequenced in a study of CD8+CD57+ T cells in acquired aplastic anemia. TCRdb called the reads again in MiXCR, with one record for every CDR3 protein. Of about 180,000 distinct CDR3 sequences in the sample, approximately 49% are singletons; the top ten hold approximately 2.9%. The sequenced sample was sorted CD4+, CD8+, or CD8+CD57+ T cells (not recorded which) from PBMCs. The source of these receptors is a human donor in good health. Each CDR3 is given with its conserved first and last residue. Each record gives: clone size, D gene, J gene, V gene, CDR3 protein, CDR3 DNA. A D gene is named only where the DNA matches it firmly. Clone size appears in some rows only: once, few, many, or a class for an expanded clone.

-,TRBD1,TRBJ1-3,TRBV3-1,CASSPTGPSGNTIYF,TGTGCCAGCAGCCCGACAGGGCCCTCTGGAAACACCATATATTTT
few,-,TRBJ2-1,TRBV2,CASSAGDEQFF,TGTGCCAGCAGTGCAGGGGATGAGCAGTTCTTC
-,-,TRBJ2-1,TRBV11-2,CASSLESSATYNEQFF,TGTGCCAGCAGCTTAGAGTCTAGCGCTACCTACAATGAGCAGTTCTTC
-,-,TRBJ1-1,TRBV2,CASIERGTEAFF,TGTGCCAGCATCGAACGTGGGACTGAAGCTTTCTTT
few,TRBD1,TRBJ2-1,TRBV24-1,CATRTDRDRVHNEQFF,TGTGCCACCAGAACGGACCGGGACAGGGTCCACAATGAGCAGTTCTTC
many,-,TRBJ2-2,TRBV20-1,CSARKPGPAGELFF,TGCAGTGCTAGAAAACCGGGACCCGCCGGGGAGCTGTTTTTT
many,TRBD1,TRBJ2-7,TRBV20-1,CSARESVGQGSFWTYEQYF,TGCAGTGCTAGAGAGAGCGTAGGACAGGGGAGTTTTTGGACCTACGAGCAGTACTTC
-,TRBD1,TRBJ2-1,TRBV7-9,CASSFNRGEGQFF,TGTGCCAGCAGCTTTAACAGGGGAGAAGGTCAGTTCTTC
-,-,TRBJ2-1,TRBV19,CASSTRMTGYNEQFF,TGTGCCAGTAGTACCAGGATGACAGGATACAATGAGCAGTTCTTC
-,TRBD1,TRBJ2-7,TRBV2,CATREGQGYGYEQYF,TGTGCCACGAGAGAGGGACAGGGGTATGGATACGAGCAGTACTTC
-,-,TRBJ2-5,TRBV2,CASSEALEIETQYF,TGTGCCAGCAGTGAAGCACTAGAAATCGAGACCCAGTACTTC
many,TRBD2,TRBJ2-2,TRBV5-1,CASSSGGRNTGELFF,TGCGCCAGCAGCTCGGGCGGGAGAAACACCGGGGAGCTGTTTTTT
many,-,TRBJ1-6,TRBV7-8,CASSLGYSPLHF,TGTGCCAGCAGCTTAGGATATTCACCCCTCCACTTT
-,-,TRBJ1-3,TRBV10-3,CAIGAVSGNTIYF,TGTGCCATCGGGGCGGTCTCTGGAAACACCATATATTTT
many,-,TRBJ1-1,TRBV5-4,CASSLSGHSEAFF,TGTGCCAGCAGCTTGTCGGGCCATAGTGAAGCTTTCTTT
-,-,TRBJ2-3,TRBV10-1,CASSESKGTSTDTQYF,TGCGCCAGCAGTGAGTCGAAAGGGACTAGCACAGATACGCAGTATTTT
many,-,TRBJ2-7,TRBV20-1,CSAKKGLSYEQYF,TGCAGTGCTAAGAAGGGACTCAGCTACGAGCAGTACTTC
many,TRBD1,TRBJ2-7,TRBV20-1,CSARPGQGLSYEQYF,TGCAGTGCTAGACCGGGACAGGGACTATCCTACGAGCAGTACTTC
once,-,TRBJ1-6,TRBV2,CASGGKEFFNSPLHF,TGTGCCAGCGGTGGGAAAGAATTCTTTAATTCACCCCTCCACTTT
few,-,TRBJ1-2,TRBV9,CASLSVGGYTF,TGTGCCAGCCTGAGTGTGGGTGGCTACACCTTC
-,-,TRBJ1-6,TRBV5-1,CASSLGESSYNSPLHF,TGCGCCAGCAGCTTAGGGGAGAGCTCCTATAATTCACCCCTCCACTTT
few,-,TRBJ2-1,TRBV18,CASSPGWKNNEQFF,TGTGCCAGCTCACCAGGCTGGAAAAACAATGAGCAGTTCTTC
few,-,TRBJ2-7,TRBV24-1,CATSDSSSYEQYF,TGTGCCACCAGTGATTCCAGCTCCTACGAGCAGTACTTC
once,-,TRBJ2-1,TRBV24-1,CATSSSIDNEQFF,TGTGCCACCAGTTCCTCCATCGACAATGAGCAGTTCTTC
-,-,TRBJ2-2,TRBV6-2/TRBV6-3,CASSYSLNTGELFF,TGTGCCAGCAGTTATTCATTGAACACCGGGGAGCTGTTTTTT
-,-,TRBJ2-1,TRBV27,CASSLWSGTWNEQFF,TGTGCCAGCAGTTTATGGAGCGGTACGTGGAATGAGCAGTTCTTC
many,-,TRBJ2-7,TRBV5-1,CASSLRISYEQYF,TGCGCCAGCAGCTTGCGTATTTCCTACGAGCAGTACTTC
once,-,TRBJ1-2,TRBV2,CASNSGGYTF,TGTGCCAGCAACAGTGGCGGCTACACCTTC
-,TRBD2,TRBJ2-7,TRBV5-1,CASSLGASGVYEQYF,TGCGCCAGCAGCTTGGGTGCTAGCGGGGTTTACGAGCAGTACTTC
many,-,TRBJ1-1,TRBV19,CASSIGGVDTEAFF,TGTGCCAGTAGTATAGGGGGAGTAGACACTGAAGCTTTCTTT
many,-,TRBJ1-2,TRBV5-1,CASSLATDGYTF,TGCGCCAGCAGCTTGGCAACAGATGGCTACACCTTC
few,-,TRBJ1-2,TRBV6-1,CASIPGRIPANYGYTF,TGTGCCAGCATTCCGGGACGGATACCCGCTAACTATGGCTACACCTTC
many,TRBD1,TRBJ1-5,TRBV6-1,CASTRDRGQPQHF,TGTGCCAGCACCCGGGACAGGGGCCAGCCCCAGCATTTT
many,-,TRBJ2-1,TRBV20-1,CSAKPGNSYNEQFF,TGCAGTGCTAAACCGGGAAACTCCTACAATGAGCAGTTCTTC
few,TRBD2,TRBJ2-7,TRBV2,CATGTSTYEQYF,TGTGCCACCGGGACTAGTACCTACGAGCAGTACTTC
many,TRBD1,TRBJ1-2,TRBV12-3/TRBV12-4,CASSDRGDNYGYTF,TGTGCCAGCAGCGACAGGGGGGATAACTATGGCTACACCTTC
many,-,TRBJ2-2,TRBV9,CASSAATGELFF,TGTGCCAGCAGCGCCGCCACCGGGGAGCTGTTTTTT
-,-,TRBJ1-2,TRBV7-9,CASSSGSLGYTF,TGTGCCAGCAGCTCCGGTTCTTTAGGCTACACCTTC
-,-,TRBJ1-6,TRBV11-2,CASSTRGGGMRNSPLHF,TGTGCCAGCAGCACACGGGGTGGAGGGATGAGGAATTCACCCCTCCACTTT
few,-,TRBJ2-7,TRBV7-2,CASSLASRVNEQYF,TGTGCCAGCAGCTTAGCCAGCAGGGTTAACGAGCAGTACTTC
many,TRBD1,TRBJ1-6,TRBV5-1,CASSPDRDSPLHF,TGCGCCAGCAGCCCGGACAGGGATTCACCCCTCCACTTT
-,TRBD2,TRBJ2-7,TRBV4-3,CASSQGISGRFDYEQYF,TGCGCCAGCAGCCAGGGAATTAGCGGGAGGTTTGACTACGAGCAGTACTTC
-,-,TRBJ2-7,TRBV10-3,CAISPRDKASYEQYF,TGTGCCATCAGTCCGCGGGACAAGGCCAGCTACGAGCAGTACTTC
many,-,TRBJ2-1,TRBV2,CASQPGGQPYNEQFF,TGTGCCAGCCAGCCGGGGGGCCAGCCCTACAATGAGCAGTTCTTC
few,TRBD2,TRBJ2-2,TRBV27,CASSPSLGLGQTGELFF,TGTGCCAGCAGTCCCTCTTTGGGACTAGGACAAACCGGGGAGCTGTTTTTT
once,-,TRBJ2-3,TRBV15,CATSRKAGDATDTRYF,TGTGCCACCAGCAGAAAGGCAGGGGATGCGACAGATACGCGGTATTTT
many,TRBD1,TRBJ2-1,TRBV20-1,CSARNRDRAYSSYNEQFF,TGCAGTGCCAGGAACCGGGACAGGGCCTATAGCTCCTACAATGAGCAGTTCTTC
-,TRBD1,TRBJ2-1,TRBV24-1,CATSARADRGSEQFF,TGTGCCACCAGTGCTAGAGCAGACAGGGGTAGTGAGCAGTTCTTC
-,-,TRBJ2-7,TRBV10-1,CASSEGEGSYEQYF,TGCGCCAGCAGTGAAGGTGAAGGCTCCTACGAGCAGTACTTC
many,-,TRBJ2-1,TRBV10-2,CASRMTDNEQFF,TGCGCCAGCAGGATGACGGACAATGAGCAGTTCTTC
-,TRBD1,TRBJ1-1,TRBV29-1,CSVQEGTANTEAFF,TGCAGCGTTCAAGAGGGGACAGCCAACACTGAAGCTTTCTTT
-,TRBD1,TRBJ2-3,TRBV6-4,CASRGGDLSTDTQYF,TGTGCCAGCAGAGGGGGCGACTTAAGCACAGATACGCAGTATTTT
many,TRBD2,TRBJ2-1,TRBV2,CASSQGLAGYNEQFF,TGTGCCAGCAGCCAGGGACTAGCGGGCTACAATGAGCAGTTCTTC
-,-,TRBJ1-4,TRBV19,CASSPPTLTNEKLFF,TGTGCCAGTAGTCCCCCGACTCTAACTAATGAAAAACTGTTTTTT
-,TRBD2,TRBJ2-1,TRBV29-1,CSVRGGSSYNEQFF,TGCAGCGTTAGGGGAGGGAGCTCCTACAATGAGCAGTTCTTC
-,TRBD2,TRBJ2-1,TRBV5-1,CASSLLAGEPFF,TGCGCCAGCAGCCTCCTAGCGGGGGAACCGTTCTTC
many,-,TRBJ2-7,TRBV11-1,CASGLELRSSRFEQYF,TGTGCCAGCGGCTTAGAACTCAGGAGTAGTCGCTTCGAGCAGTACTTC
-,-,TRBJ1-2,TRBV9,CASRRTGLYGYTF,TGTGCCAGCAGACGTACAGGGTTGTATGGCTACACCTTC